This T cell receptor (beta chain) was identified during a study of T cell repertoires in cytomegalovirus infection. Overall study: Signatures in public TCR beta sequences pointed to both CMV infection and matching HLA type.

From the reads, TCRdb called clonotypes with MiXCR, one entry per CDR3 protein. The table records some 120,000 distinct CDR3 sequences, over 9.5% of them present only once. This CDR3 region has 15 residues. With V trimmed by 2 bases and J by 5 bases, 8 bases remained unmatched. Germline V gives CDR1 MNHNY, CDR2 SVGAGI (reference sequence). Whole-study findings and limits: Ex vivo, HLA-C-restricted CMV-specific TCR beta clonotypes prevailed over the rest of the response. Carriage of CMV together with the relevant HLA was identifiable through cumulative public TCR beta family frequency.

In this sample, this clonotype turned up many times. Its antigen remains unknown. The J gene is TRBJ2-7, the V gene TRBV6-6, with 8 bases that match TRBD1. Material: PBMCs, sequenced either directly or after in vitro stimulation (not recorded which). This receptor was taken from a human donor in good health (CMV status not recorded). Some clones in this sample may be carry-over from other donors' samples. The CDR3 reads CASSYGRDRPHEQYV. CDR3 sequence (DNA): TGTGCCAGCAGTTACGGACGGGACAGGCCCCACGAGCAGTACGTC.